Listed here are 28 T cell receptor beta chains from one sample, sequenced in a study of CD8+CD57+ T cells in acquired aplastic anemia (dated by TCRdb to the late 2010s). The patients picked for sequencing were ones in whom flow cytometry had shown an expansion of CD8+CD57+ cells. The sequencer was an Illumina HiSeq 2000. TCR beta VDJ combination and CDR3 sequence profiling used genomic DNA as the template. TCRdb passed the public sequencing reads through fastp at Q25 and MiXCR, retaining productive beta sequences. Entries that share a CDR3 protein sequence are merged under the most common genes and DNA. The sample profile shows roughly 500,000 distinct CDR3 sequences; roughly a third of them were found once. Approximately 0.82% of the sample belongs to the ten largest clones. Sequencing used sorted CD4+, CD8+, or CD8+CD57+ T cells (not recorded which) from PBMCs. These receptors all stem from a human donor with aplastic anemia.

This clonotype was picked up one time. Just one base apart from a much larger clone, this may be a read error. In nucleotides, the CDR3 is TGTGCCAGTAGTATCCGACTAGCCAGACAAGAGGCCCAGTACTTC. Protein: CASSIRLARQEAQYF. The rearrangement links TRBV19 to TRBJ2-5; 7 bases are a match to TRBD2. Germline-derived CDR1 and CDR2 are LNHDA and SQIVND (reference sequence). CDR3 size: 15 residues.

This clonotype was counted a few times. J is TRBJ1-5 and V is TRBV7-9; 10 bases match TRBD1. Per the germline V gene, CDR1 is SEHNR and CDR2 is FQNEAQ (reference sequence). The V gene end was trimmed by 6 bases and the J gene end by 6 bases; junction bases not matched to a gene: 5. This CDR3 contains 14 residues. For the CDR3, the DNA is TGTGCCAGCAGGGTGGGACAGGGGCTTCAGCCCCAGCATTTT. It yields the protein CASRVGQGLQPQHF.

This clonotype has ten or more counts. The V call is TRBV24-1, the J call TRBJ2-7, with TRBD2 as a possible D gene (5 bases). V lost 4 bases, J lost 3 bases, and 15 bases lay in between. The CDR3 extends over 15 amino acids. Looked up from germline, CDR1 is KGHDR and CDR2 is SFDVKD. The CDR3 reads CATSEDLPLNYEQYF. The CDR3 DNA is TGTGCCACCAGTGAGGACTTACCACTGAACTACGAGCAGTACTTC.

There are a few counts of this clonotype. The chain employs TRBV20-1 and TRBJ1-4; D gene ambiguous. CDR1 and CDR2 from the germline V gene are DFQATT and SNEGSKA (reference sequence). This CDR3 spans 12 amino acids. V lost 4 bases, J lost 8 bases, and 11 bases lay in between. The CDR3 region has the DNA TGCAGTGCTACTGGAGCCGTCGAAAAACTGTTTTTT. Translated: CSATGAVEKLFF.

V gene TRBV11-3 combines with J gene TRBJ2-4; D possibly corresponds to TRBD1 (5 bases). The germline CDR1 and CDR2 sequences are SGHNT and YENEEA. With 4 bases removed from V and 13 bases from J, the gap between germline ends came to 17 bases. The CDR3 contains 13 residues. The CDR3 coding sequence is TGTGCCAGCAGCTCCCACGACAGCCATGAGCAGTACTTC. It encodes CASSSHDSHEQYF.

V is TRBV6-6 and J is TRBJ1-1; no clear D. V was pared by 3 bases and J by 5 bases, with 7 bases between. Germline CDR1 MNHNY, CDR2 SVGAGI (reference sequence). CDR3 length: 12 residues. CDR3: CASSYMGTEAFF. CDR3 nucleotides: TGTGCCAGCAGTTATATGGGGACTGAAGCTTTCTTT.

This clonotype was detected ten times or more. J is TRBJ1-1 and V is TRBV19; D is perhaps TRBD1 (6 bases). Germline values: CDR1 LNHDA, CDR2 SQIVND (reference sequence). Trimming left V 2 bases short and J 6 bases short, with 13 bases between. The CDR3 is made up of 14 amino acids. Here the CDR3 reads CASSIIQGHPEAFF. Here the CDR3 DNA reads TGTGCCAGTAGTATAATTCAGGGACACCCTGAAGCTTTCTTT.

The sample holds many counts of this clonotype. The DNA for the CDR3 is TGTGCCATCAGTTCCGTAGACTCGTTCCTTCAAGAGACCCAGTACTTC. It translates to CAISSVDSFLQETQYF. The chain carries TRBV10-3 and TRBJ2-5; D not resolved. The CDR3 spans 16 residues. The V gene's germline CDR1 is ENHRY and CDR2 SYGVKD. The V end lost 5 bases, the J end lost 2 bases, and 18 bases lay between the germline ends.

The rearrangement uses TRBV5-1 and TRBJ2-3, with D hard to call. With 0 bases removed from V and 2 bases from J, the gap between germline ends came to 10 bases. The CDR3 consists of 15 residues. CDR1 and CDR2 (germline): SGHRS, YFSETQ. The CDR3 sequence: CASSLATLNTDTQYF. CDR3 in DNA: TGCGCCAGCAGCTTGGCTACTCTTAACACAGATACGCAGTATTTT.

The chain couples TRBV20-1 to TRBJ1-4; weak D call: TRBD1 (5 bases). V lost 6 bases and J lost 2, with 13 bases in between. This CDR3 region has 14 residues. Germline CDR1 is DFQATT and CDR2 is SNEGSKA (reference sequence). The CDR3 DNA sequence: TGCAGTGCCCCCAGGGTCGGCACTAATGAAAAACTGTTTTTT. It translates to CSAPRVGTNEKLFF.

A few counts support this clonotype. V usage is TRBV5-1 and J usage is TRBJ1-2; D unclear. Germline CDR1 SGHRS, CDR2 YFSETQ. The CDR3 is 16 amino acids. Trimming cost V 3 bases and J 0 bases, with 15 bases left between them. The CDR3 sequence is CASSSSSGGTNYGYTF. In DNA, the CDR3 is TGCGCCAGCAGCTCCTCCTCGGGAGGGACTAACTATGGCTACACCTTC.

A note on this clonotype: This may come from a read error, since a much larger clone is one base off. J is TRBJ2-1 and V is TRBV11-2, with 7 bases fitting TRBD2. Germline CDR1 SGHAT, CDR2 FQNNGV. With 10 bases clipped from V and 5 bases from J, the junction kept 5 bases outside the gene matches. The CDR3 loop spans 12 amino acids. The CDR3 protein is CANTSADNEQFF. In nucleotides, the CDR3 is TGTGCCAACACTAGCGCCGACAATGAGCAGTTCTTC.

V is TRBV20-1 and J is TRBJ2-7, with 7 bases that match TRBD2. CDR3 length: 13 amino acids. The V gene end was trimmed by 3 bases and the J gene end by 4 bases; junction bases not matched to a gene: 6. Germline V gene sequence: CDR1 DFQATT, CDR2 SNEGSKA (reference sequence). CDR3 region: CSASGGSRYEQYF. The CDR3 nucleotides read TGCAGTGCTAGCGGGGGGAGTCGGTACGAGCAGTACTTC.

The V call is TRBV2, the J call TRBJ1-1; perhaps TRBD1 as D (5 bases). The germline V gene encodes CDR1 SNHLY and CDR2 FYNNEI. The V gene lost 5 bases and the J gene lost 5 bases, with 15 bases spanning the gap. This CDR3 has 14 amino acids. CDR3 amino acids: CASSFARGGTEAFF. The DNA of the CDR3 is TGTGCCAGCAGTTTTGCTAGGGGTGGAACTGAAGCTTTCTTT.

This clonotype was picked up a small number of times. The gene calls are TRBV20-1 and TRBJ1-1; D not certain. CDR1 and CDR2 (germline): DFQATT, SNEGSKA (reference sequence). V shed 6 bases and J shed 4 bases, with 15 bases lying between them. The CDR3 is 13 residues long. DNA for the CDR3: TGCAGTGCGCTCGGCCCGGAGGGCACTGAAGCTTTCTTT. The encoded protein is CSALGPEGTEAFF.

This clonotype was found many times. The chain recombines TRBV12-3 or TRBV12-4 with TRBJ2-7; 7 nucleotides line up with TRBD1. J lost 3 bases, V lost 6 bases, and 8 bases had no gene match. This CDR3 region has 14 residues. CDR3 region: CASSHSRGHYEQYF. The CDR3 region has the DNA TGTGCCAGCAGCCATTCAAGGGGGCACTACGAGCAGTACTTC.

The chain uses TRBV13 and TRBJ2-7; D is possibly TRBD1 (6 bases). CDR1 PRHDT and CDR2 FYEKMQ come from the germline V gene (reference sequence). The CDR3 spans 13 residues. Deletions cut 7 bases from V and 2 bases from J, with 12 bases between. The CDR3 loop is CASTQGGTYEQYF. The CDR3 DNA sequence: TGTGCCAGCACCCAAGGGGGTACCTACGAGCAGTACTTC.

A single count supports this clonotype. The chain recombines TRBV25-1 with TRBJ1-2; 8 bases align to TRBD1. This CDR3 is 15 amino acids long. Germline V gene sequence: CDR1 MGHDK, CDR2 SYGVNS. J gave up 4 bases and V 5 bases, and 9 bases lay outside the gene matches. In nucleotides, the CDR3 is TGTGCCAGCAGTTCCCAGGGGGCGGGGGGCTATGGCTACACCTTC. Residues: CASSSQGAGGYGYTF.

The genes are TRBV15 and TRBJ2-5, with a possible D match to TRBD1 (5 bases). The germline V gene encodes CDR1 LNHNV and CDR2 YYDKDF (reference sequence). The CDR3 contains 14 residues. V was trimmed by 3 bases and J by 4 bases, leaving 12 bases between them. CDR3 sequence: CATSSTWGGETQYF. The CDR3 nucleotides are TGTGCCACCAGCAGTACTTGGGGCGGAGAGACCCAGTACTTC.

The rearrangement links TRBV10-1 to TRBJ2-7, with 14 bases that match TRBD2. Germline CDR1 is WNHNN and CDR2 is SYGVQD (reference sequence). The CDR3 is 15 amino acids. The V segment lost 10 bases and the J segment 5 bases; nucleotides outside the gene matches: 10. In DNA form, the CDR3 reads TGCGCCAAGGAACGGACTAGCGGGAGGACCCACGAGCAGTACTTC. This sequence encodes CAKERTSGRTHEQYF.

The V gene is TRBV2, the J gene TRBJ1-2; maybe TRBD1 (6 bases). Germline V gene sequence: CDR1 SNHLY, CDR2 FYNNEI. V was shortened by 6 bases and J by 7 bases, with 18 bases between the two germline ends. CDR3 length: 14 amino acids. The CDR3 protein is CASRSGGRGGGYTF. DNA for the CDR3: TGTGCCAGCAGGAGCGGCGGGAGGGGGGGTGGCTACACCTTC. Complete variable domain (other parts from reference TRBV2 and TRBJ1-2): EPEVTQTPSHQVTQMGQEVILRCVPISNHLYFYWYRQILGQKVEFLVSFYNNEISEKSEIFDDQFSVERPDGSNFTLKIRSTKLEDSAMYFCASRSGGRGGGYTFGSGTRLTVV.

V gene TRBV5-1 combines with J gene TRBJ2-5, with 9 positions matching TRBD2. The CDR3 is 14 amino acids. With V trimmed by 5 bases and J by 4 bases, 6 bases remained unmatched. Germline CDR1 reads SGHRS; CDR2 reads YFSETQ. The CDR3 loop reads CASRPGLAGETQYF. The CDR3 coding sequence is TGCGCCAGCAGGCCGGGACTAGCAGGAGAGACCCAGTACTTC.

As for this clonotype: A junction boundary mismatches the germline segment, possibly from a read error. J is TRBJ1-2 and V is TRBV29-1; D is undetermined. The CDR3 runs 13 residues. Germline V gives CDR1 SQVTM, CDR2 ANQGSEA. This CDR3 is CSVGQEYPNGYAF. Written as DNA, the CDR3 is TGCAGCGTTGGCCAGGAGTACCCGAATGGCTACGCCTTC.

As to this clonotype: A junction boundary mismatches the germline segment, possibly from a read error. The rearrangement links TRBV7-2 to TRBJ1-6; D ambiguous. Per germline, CDR1 SGHTA and CDR2 FQGNSA. This CDR3 region has 12 residues. The CDR3 protein is CASTLYNSLLHF. DNA for the CDR3: TGTGCCAGCACTCTCTATAATTCACTCCTCCACTTT.

This sequence joins TRBV5-1 and TRBJ2-2; D not resolved. This CDR3 comprises 13 residues. Per the germline V gene, CDR1 is SGHRS and CDR2 is YFSETQ. Trimming took off 6 bases at V and 1 base at J, with 7 bases between the two ends. The CDR3 sequence is CASTPRNTGELFF. In DNA, the CDR3 is TGCGCCAGCACCCCGAGGAACACCGGGGAGCTGTTTTTT.

The chain is built from TRBV9 and TRBJ1-5; no clear D gene. This CDR3 is 16 amino acids long. Per germline, CDR1 SGDLS and CDR2 YYNGEE. Trimming took off 0 bases at V and 3 bases at J, with 13 bases between the two ends. The CDR3 here is CASSVDDGRNNQPQHF. The CDR3 nucleotides read TGTGCCAGCAGCGTAGATGATGGCAGGAACAATCAGCCCCAGCATTTT. The full variable domain, in which reference TRBV9 and TRBJ1-5 provide the parts outside the CDR3, is DSGVTQTPKHLITATGQRVTLRCSPRSGDLSVYWYQQSLDQGLQFLIQYYNGEERAKGNILERFSAQQFPDLHSELNLSSLELGDSALYFCASSVDDGRNNQPQHFGDGTRLSIL.

This clonotype occurred a few times. V gene TRBV6-1 combines with J gene TRBJ1-2, with D perhaps TRBD1 (5 bases). The CDR3 loop spans 14 amino acids. Germline values: CDR1 MNHNS, CDR2 SASEGT. Deletions cut 3 bases from V and 4 bases from J, with 12 bases between. The CDR3 reads CASSEWGTGYGYTF. In nucleotides, the CDR3 is TGTGCCAGCAGTGAGTGGGGCACTGGCTATGGCTACACCTTC.

This chain links TRBV4-1 with TRBJ2-5; unclear D gene. CDR3 length equals 13 residues. Trimming shortened V by 5 bases and J by 2 bases, and 9 bases separated the two germline ends. CDR1 and CDR2 from the germline V gene are MGHRA and YSYEKL. The CDR3 loop is CASSARLQETQYF. For the CDR3, the DNA is TGCGCCAGCAGCGCCCGACTTCAAGAGACCCAGTACTTC.